Following are 28 T cell receptor beta chains from one sample sequenced in a study of blood T cell repertoires in COVID-19. The method was immunoSEQ multiplex PCR; TCRdb's version includes in-frame clones alone and lacks a portion of them. The repertoire includes around 290,000 clones, about 89% of them detected once, and around 4.4% sits in the top ten. The sequencing sample was made of peripheral blood. These receptors were taken from a man aged 35-49 years with acute or convalescent COVID-19.

V usage is TRBV2 and J usage is TRBJ1-5, with 7 bases matching TRBD1. The CDR3 covers 16 residues. V was pared by 6 bases and J by 0 bases, with 8 bases of the junction left unmatched. In germline, CDR1 is SNHLY, CDR2 FYNNEI. The CDR3 loop reads CASRVSDRVSNQPQHF. In nucleotides, the CDR3 is TGTGCCAGCAGGGTATCTGACAGGGTTAGCAATCAGCCCCAGCATTTT.

The chain is built from TRBV3-1 (or the pseudogene TRBV3-2) and TRBJ1-3; TRBD1 matches 8 bases. V shed 5 bases, J shed 9 bases, and the junction held 9 bases outside the gene matches. The CDR3 is 14 residues long. Per germline, CDR1 LGHDT and CDR2 YNNKEL (reference sequence). The CDR3 coding sequence is TGTGCCAGCAGCTCGGACAGGGTAGTAGCCACCATATATTTT. This translates into CASSSDRVVATIYF.

As to this clone: The DNA is left out, because the CDR3 cannot be placed on it with certainty; the CDR3 is given as TCRdb lists it. This chain links TRBV7-3 with TRBJ2-1; the table's D call, TRBD1, was not checked against the DNA. Germline values: CDR1 SGHTA, CDR2 FQGTGA. The CDR3 is 14 residues long, counting both termini. CDR3: CASSFSLDRDEQFF.

This clone was observed a single time. The rearrangement uses TRBV5-1 and TRBJ1-4; a weak D match, TRBD1 (6 bases). The CDR3 is 16 amino acids. The germline V and J ends were trimmed by 4 bases and 4 bases, with 17 bases remaining between them. Germline CDR1 SGHRS, CDR2 YFSETQ. CDR3 coding DNA: TGCGCCAGCAGCGTACTAGGGCAGGGGAGTAATGAAAAACTGTTTTTT. Its protein product is CASSVLGQGSNEKLFF.

This clone showed up just a few times. The chain couples TRBV6-6 to TRBJ2-7; 7 nucleotides line up with TRBD2. CDR1 is MNHNY and CDR2 is SVGAGI in the germline V gene (reference sequence). The length of the CDR3 is 14 residues. With 0 bases clipped from V and 4 bases from J, the junction kept 3 bases outside the gene matches. The CDR3 nucleotides read TGTGCCAGCAGTTACTCTGCGGGGGTGTACGAGCAGTACTTC. It codes for CASSYSAGVYEQYF.

The V gene is TRBV23-1, the J gene TRBJ1-5; D call uncertain. Being an ORF, TRBV23-1 has a function that is uncertain. The V end was cut by 6 bases, the J end by 1 base, with 25 bases between. This CDR3 has 19 residues. In nucleotides, the CDR3 is TGCGCCAGCAGCCCCGCAGAGGGCGAATTAGCTTGGAGCAATCAGCCCCAGCATTTT. Residues: CASSPAEGELAWSNQPQHF.

The chain links TRBV19 to TRBJ2-7, with 7 bases that match TRBD2. CDR1 LNHDA and CDR2 SQIVND come from the germline V gene (reference sequence). The CDR3 consists of 16 residues. The junction had 6 bases not matched to a gene; V was cut back by 1 base and J by 0 bases. In DNA, the CDR3 is TGTGCCAGTAGTATAGGGGCCGGGGGGTCCTCCTACGAGCAGTACTTC. It is translated as CASSIGAGGSSYEQYF. The complete variable domain, with remaining parts taken from reference TRBV19 and TRBJ2-7, reads DGGITQSPKYLFRKEGQNVTLSCEQNLNHDAMYWYRQDPGQGLRLIYYSQIVNDFQKGDIAEGYSVSREKKESFPLTVTSAQKNPTAFYLCASSIGAGGSSYEQYFGPGTRLTVT.

The chain uses TRBV11-3 and TRBJ1-1, with D unresolved. The CDR3 is 13 residues long. Germline V CDR1 and CDR2: SGHNT, YENEEA. The V end was cut by 3 bases, the J end by 5 bases, with 10 bases between. CDR3 nucleotides: TGTGCCAGCAGCTTGGACTCAGAAACTGAAGCTTTCTTT. This encodes CASSLDSETEAFF.

This clone has just a few counts. This chain joins TRBV5-8 and TRBJ1-2; 9 nucleotides align to TRBD1. After removal of 8 bases from V and 4 bases from J, the junction contained 6 bases not matched to a gene. CDR3 length equals 13 residues. Germline V gene data show CDR1 as SGHTS and CDR2 as YDEGEE. Written as DNA, the CDR3 is TGTGCCAGTAGGGACAGGGTAGGCTATGGCTACACCTTC. Translating it yields CASRDRVGYGYTF. The full variable domain, with the rest looked up from reference TRBV5-8 and TRBJ1-2, is EAGVTQSPTHLIKTRGQQATLRCSPISGHTSVYWYQQALGLGLQFLLWYDEGEERNRGNFPPRFSGRQFPNYSSELNVNALELEDSALYLCASRDRVGYGYTFGSGTRLTVV.

This chain uses TRBV2 with TRBJ2-3, with TRBD1 matching 9 bases. CDR3 length: 14 amino acids. The J segment lost 4 bases and the V segment lost 6 bases, leaving 5 bases of the junction unmatched. The germline gives CDR1 SNHLY, CDR2 FYNNEI. CDR3 region: CASRLTGGADTQYF. CDR3 sequence (DNA): TGTGCCAGCAGATTGACAGGGGGAGCAGATACGCAGTATTTT.

The chain is built from TRBV5-8 and TRBJ1-1; unclear D gene. Germline CDR1 reads SGHTS; CDR2 reads YDEGEE. Deletions cut 2 bases from V and 6 bases from J, with 11 bases between. The CDR3 is made up of 13 amino acids. CDR3 in DNA: TGTGCCAGCAGCTTCGGGGAGTGGGCTGAAGCTTTCTTT. Amino acid sequence: CASSFGEWAEAFF.

A remark on this clone: Other DNA sequences of this sample code for an identical CDR3. The J gene is TRBJ2-7, the V gene TRBV2; no definite D call. The CDR3 runs to 12 residues. V lost 5 bases and J lost 0, with 5 bases in between. Germline CDR1 is SNHLY and CDR2 is FYNNEI. CDR3 DNA: TGTGCCAGCAGTTCAGACTCCTACGAGCAGTACTTC. Its translation is CASSSDSYEQYF.

The chain links TRBV7-6 to TRBJ2-2; D perhaps matches TRBD2 (5 bases). The germline V gene encodes CDR1 SGHVS and CDR2 FNYEAQ. This CDR3 spans 16 amino acids. V shed 0 bases and J shed 5 bases, with 13 bases lying between them. The CDR3 bases are TGTGCCAGCAGCTTAGCGAACAGAGGGCTAACCGGGGAGCTGTTTTTT. As protein: CASSLANRGLTGELFF.

The chain has TRBV9 and TRBJ1-2, with D perhaps TRBD1 (6 bases). Germline V gives CDR1 SGDLS, CDR2 YYNGEE. This CDR3 region has 14 residues. V lost 0 bases and J 4 bases, leaving 10 bases between the germline ends. The CDR3 region is CASSVGLGAYGYTF. CDR3 nucleotide sequence: TGTGCCAGCAGCGTAGGGTTGGGGGCCTATGGCTACACCTTC.

The chain employs TRBV6-6 and TRBJ2-7, with 9 bases fitting TRBD1. This CDR3 is 16 amino acids long. Germline V lookup: CDR1 MNHNY, CDR2 SVGAGI (reference sequence). V shed 5 bases, J shed 4 bases, and the junction held 12 bases outside the gene matches. The CDR3 region has the DNA TGTGCCAGCAGTACGACAGGGGGAACCCTACAGTACGAGCAGTACTTC. This sequence encodes CASSTTGGTLQYEQYF.

This clone was seen only once. The genes are TRBV9 and TRBJ2-1, with 9 bases that match TRBD1. Germline-derived CDR1 and CDR2 are SGDLS and YYNGEE. Trimming cost V 4 bases and J 3 bases; bases outside gene matches: 5. This CDR3 has 15 amino acids. CDR3 sequence: CASSPDRGFYNEQFF. The CDR3 DNA is TGTGCCAGCAGCCCCGACAGGGGGTTCTACAATGAGCAGTTCTTC. Combining the CDR3 with reference TRBV9 and TRBJ2-1 gives the whole variable domain DSGVTQTPKHLITATGQRVTLRCSPRSGDLSVYWYQQSLDQGLQFLIQYYNGEERAKGNILERFSAQQFPDLHSELNLSSLELGDSALYFCASSPDRGFYNEQFFGPGTRLTVL.

The rearrangement uses TRBV4-1 and TRBJ2-7; tentative D call: TRBD1 (6 bases). V was shortened by 3 bases and J by 5 bases, with 23 bases between the two germline ends. The CDR3 is made up of 17 amino acids. Germline CDR1 reads MGHRA; CDR2 reads YSYEKL. CDR3 amino acids: CASSHWRPGHRGHEQYF. Written as DNA, the CDR3 is TGCGCCAGCAGCCACTGGAGACCGGGACATCGGGGACACGAGCAGTACTTC.

The chain carries TRBV5-4 and TRBJ1-4; a weak D match, TRBD1 (6 bases). The CDR3 loop spans 15 amino acids. Germline V CDR1 and CDR2: SGHNT, YYREEE (reference sequence). Trimming removed 4 bases from V and 2 bases from J, with 12 bases in between. In DNA form, the CDR3 reads TGTGCCAGCAGCCCTAGGGGGGGCACTAATGAAAAACTGTTTTTT. Its protein product is CASSPRGGTNEKLFF.

The chain couples TRBV24-1 to TRBJ2-2; TRBD1 matches 8 bases. Looked up from germline, CDR1 is KGHDR and CDR2 is SFDVKD. Trimming took 3 bases from V and 0 from J; bases not matched to a gene: 8. There are 18 residues in the CDR3. Here the CDR3 reads CATSDPPGTGSNTGELFF. DNA for the CDR3: TGTGCCACCAGTGATCCACCAGGGACAGGATCGAACACCGGGGAGCTGTTTTTT.

The chain has TRBV12-5 and TRBJ2-5; tentatively, D is TRBD2 (7 bases). The CDR3 spans 18 residues. Per germline, CDR1 LGHNT and CDR2 FRNRAP. V gave up 0 bases and J gave up 1 base, with 18 bases separating them. CDR3: CASGLVRGRGAPQETQYF. CDR3 sequence (DNA): TGTGCTAGTGGTTTGGTACGTGGTCGGGGGGCCCCCCAAGAGACCCAGTACTTC.

The V call is TRBV7-6, the J call TRBJ2-7; possibly TRBD1 for D (6 bases). Germline V CDR1 and CDR2: SGHVS, FNYEAQ. The V and J ends lost 3 bases and 7 bases respectively, with 19 bases between them. This CDR3 contains 15 residues. The CDR3 DNA reads as TGTGCCAGCAGCTTTTTGGCCGGTACAGGGAGTGAGCAGTACTTC. This gives the protein CASSFLAGTGSEQYF.

The chain joins TRBV18 to TRBJ2-3; 7 bases line up with TRBD2. The CDR3 totals 15 residues. In germline, CDR1 is KGHSH, CDR2 LQKENI. The ends lost 6 bases at V and 2 bases at J; junction bases unmatched: 8. CDR3 bases: TGTGCCAGCTCCCAAGGGACTACCCCCACAGATACGCAGTATTTT. Protein sequence: CASSQGTTPTDTQYF.

The chain employs TRBV7-2 and TRBJ2-6; no firm D call. V lost 7 bases and J lost 4, with 14 bases in between. The CDR3 contains 15 residues. Germline CDR1 is SGHTA and CDR2 is FQGNSA. The CDR3 coding sequence is TGTGCCAGCAACCTTAATGACTTCGGGGCCAACGTCCTGACTTTC. This encodes CASNLNDFGANVLTF.

The rearrangement links TRBV19 to TRBJ1-1, with 7 bases matching TRBD1. The V segment lost 1 base and the J segment 4 bases; nucleotides outside the gene matches: 9. In germline, CDR1 is LNHDA, CDR2 SQIVND (reference sequence). The CDR3 spans 16 residues. Written as DNA, the CDR3 is TGTGCCAGTAGTATAGGCGCCAGACAGGGAGGCACTGAAGCTTTCTTT. Its translation: CASSIGARQGGTEAFF.

The chain links TRBV5-6 to TRBJ1-2; D possibly corresponds to TRBD1 (5 bases). Germline loops: CDR1 SGHDT, CDR2 YYEEEE. CDR3 length equals 14 residues. Trimming took 2 bases from V and 6 from J, leaving 14 bases between them. CDR3 in amino acids: CASSLVGGANGYTF. The CDR3 DNA reads as TGTGCCAGCAGCTTAGTAGGAGGGGCGAATGGCTACACCTTC.

V is TRBV19 and J is TRBJ2-2; TRBD1 matches 9 bases. Losses at the gene ends were 5 bases for V and 4 bases for J; bases not matched to a gene: 5. Germline CDR1 and CDR2: LNHDA and SQIVND (reference sequence). CDR3 length equals 15 residues. The CDR3 protein is CASSRGTGTTGELFF. DNA of the CDR3: TGTGCCAGTAGTCGGGGGACAGGGACCACCGGGGAGCTGTTTTTT.

This clone was seen a single time. The V gene is TRBV19, the J gene TRBJ1-5; 7 bases fit TRBD1. Germline V gene sequence: CDR1 LNHDA, CDR2 SQIVND (reference sequence). V trimming: 6 bases; J trimming: 1 base; junction bases outside the gene matches: 12. The CDR3 is made up of 17 amino acids. The CDR3 protein is CASSNWTGAASNQPQHF. The CDR3, as DNA: TGTGCCAGTAGCAATTGGACAGGCGCGGCAAGCAATCAGCCCCAGCATTTT.

The sample holds one count of this clone. The chain is built from TRBV5-4 and TRBJ1-1, with TRBD1 identical over 9 bases. CDR3 size: 16 residues. The V segment lost 0 bases and the J segment 1 base; nucleotides outside the gene matches: 4. Germline V gives CDR1 SGHNT, CDR2 YYREEE (reference sequence). This chain's CDR3 is CASSLGQGVGNTEAFF. Here the CDR3 DNA reads TGTGCCAGCAGCTTGGGACAGGGGGTGGGGAACACTGAAGCTTTCTTT.